This TCR beta chain was captured by sequencing in a study of blood T cell repertoires in COVID-19. Study at large: T cells, B-cell-depleted T cells, or PBMCs supplied cDNA or gDNA.

Trimming cost V 5 bases and J 0 bases, with 22 bases left between them. Germline V gene sequence: CDR1 SEHNR, CDR2 FQNEAQ (reference sequence). This CDR3 is built from 19 residues. In the original analysis: Amplification of reference gene primers provided the estimated nucleated cell counts. Sequencing used immunoSEQ multiplex PCR; TCRdb keeps in-frame clones, though not all of them. V, J and clone size were drawn from that table, and D and trimming were deduced from the DNA. Of tens of thousands of clones detected, 60% to 85% appear once; the ten largest clones hold less than 20%. Sequencing was carried out using peripheral blood. The chain combines TRBV7-9 with TRBJ2-2, with D possibly TRBD1 on 5 matching bases. The clonotype was recovered from a human donor in a cohort sampled during active COVID-19. The CDR3 nucleotides are TGTGCCAGCAGCCAAACGTACATGCCGGACAACCCGAACACCGGGGAGCTGTTTTTT. Protein: CASSQTYMPDNPNTGELFF.